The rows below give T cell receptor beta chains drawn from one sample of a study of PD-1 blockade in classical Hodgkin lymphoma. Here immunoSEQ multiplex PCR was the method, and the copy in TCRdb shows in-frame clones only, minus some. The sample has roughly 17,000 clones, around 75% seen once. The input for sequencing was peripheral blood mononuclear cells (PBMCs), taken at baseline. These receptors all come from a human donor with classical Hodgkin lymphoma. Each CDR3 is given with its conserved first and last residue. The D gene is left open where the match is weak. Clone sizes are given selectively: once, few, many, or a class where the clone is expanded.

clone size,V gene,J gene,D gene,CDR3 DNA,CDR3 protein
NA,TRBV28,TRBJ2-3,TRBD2,TGTGCCAGCAGTTTAATTACTAGCGGGGCCAGCAGGTCCACAGGGGCGCAGTATTTT,CASSLITSGASRSTGAQYF
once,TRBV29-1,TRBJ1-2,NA,TGCAGCGTGGCCGGATCGGTTGGCTATGGCTACACCTTC,CSVAGSVGYGYTF
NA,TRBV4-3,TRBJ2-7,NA,TGCGCCAGCAGCCAAGGTTACGGGCGGGCTAACCCCTACGAGCAGTACTTC,CASSQGYGRANPYEQYF
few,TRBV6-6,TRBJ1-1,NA,TGTGCCAGCAGTCTACGACAGACTGAAGCTTTCTTT,CASSLRQTEAFF
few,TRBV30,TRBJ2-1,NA,TGTGCCTGGAGTCCACCTATAGCCTATGAGCAGTTCTTC,CAWSPPIAYEQFF
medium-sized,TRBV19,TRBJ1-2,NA,TGTGCCAGTAGGCCCATGGGCCAGCAAAGTAATTATGGCTACACCTTC,CASRPMGQQSNYGYTF
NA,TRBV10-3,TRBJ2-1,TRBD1,TGTGCCATCAGTGGGGGACAGGGGGCCTACAATGAGCAGTTCTTC,CAISGGQGAYNEQFF
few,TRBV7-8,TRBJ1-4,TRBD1,TGTGCCAGCAGCTTCGGGGACAGGGTGTCTGAAAAACTGTTTTTT,CASSFGDRVSEKLFF
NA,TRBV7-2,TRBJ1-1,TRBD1,TGTGCCAGCAGTTTGATCCCGACAGGGATGAACACTGAAGCTTTCTTT,CASSLIPTGMNTEAFF
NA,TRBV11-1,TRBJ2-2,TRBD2,TGTGCCAGCAGCCCAGGACTAGCGGGAGGGCGTATCGGCGGGGAGCTGTTTTTT,CASSPGLAGGRIGGELFF
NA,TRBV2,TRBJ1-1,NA,TGTGCCAGCGGACAGACGGGTCCCACTGAAGCTTTCTTT,CASGQTGPTEAFF
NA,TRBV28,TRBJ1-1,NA,TGTGCCAGCAGTTTGCCCCGGACCAACACTGAAGCTTTCTTT,CASSLPRTNTEAFF
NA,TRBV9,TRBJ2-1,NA,TGTGCCAGCAGCTTCAAGAGAGGGTCACAGGGATTCATCAATGAGCAGTTCTTC,CASSFKRGSQGFINEQFF
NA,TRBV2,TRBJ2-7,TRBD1,TGTGCCAGCAGGAGACAGGGGTATTACGAGCAGTACTTC,CASRRQGYYEQYF
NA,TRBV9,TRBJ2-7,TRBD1,TGTGCCAGCAGCCAGGGGGACATATACTACGAGCAGTACTTC,CASSQGDIYYEQYF
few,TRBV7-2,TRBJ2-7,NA,TGTGCCAGCAGCTCGGGACGAGAGAAGAAAAACGAGCAGTACTTC,CASSSGREKKNEQYF
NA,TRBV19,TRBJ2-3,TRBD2,TGTGCCAGTAGTATATCTAGCGGAAACACAGATACGCAGTATTTT,CASSISSGNTDTQYF
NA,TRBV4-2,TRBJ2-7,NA,TGTGCCAGCAGCCAAGACTGGACAGAACCAAACTACGAGCAGTACTTC,CASSQDWTEPNYEQYF
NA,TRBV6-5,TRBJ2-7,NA,TGTGTCAGCGGTCCTCCGCGGGAGCAGTACTTC,CVSGPPREQYF
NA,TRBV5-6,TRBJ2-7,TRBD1,TGTGCCAGCAGCGCTAAAACAGGGGGATCCTACGAGCAGTACTTC,CASSAKTGGSYEQYF
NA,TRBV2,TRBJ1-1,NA,TGTGCCAGCAGTGAAGCGACCTATATGAACACTGAAGCTTTCTTT,CASSEATYMNTEAFF
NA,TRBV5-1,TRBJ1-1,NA,TGCGCCAGCAGCCCAGGAGGAGGGACTGAAGCTTTCTTT,CASSPGGGTEAFF
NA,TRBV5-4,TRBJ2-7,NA,TGTGCCAGCAGCTTGGGACAGGATACCTTCTACGAGCAGTACTTC,CASSLGQDTFYEQYF
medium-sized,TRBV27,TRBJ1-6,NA,TGTGCCAGCAGTTTAATGGGGGCCTCCTATAATTCACCCCTCCACTTT,CASSLMGASYNSPLHF
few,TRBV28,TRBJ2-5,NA,TGTGCCAGCAGTTCGCCCGGGACTTTGAAAGAGACCCAGTACTTC,CASSSPGTLKETQYF
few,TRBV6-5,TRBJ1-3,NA,TGTGCCAGCAGTATATCAGGCTTCTCTGGAAACACCATATATTTT,CASSISGFSGNTIYF
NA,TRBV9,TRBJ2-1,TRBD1,TGTGCCAGCAGCGCGTACAGGGGGCACTTTGAGCAGTTCTTC,CASSAYRGHFEQFF
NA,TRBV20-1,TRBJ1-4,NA,TGCAGTGCACGACAGAATGAAAAACTGTTTTTT,CSARQNEKLFF
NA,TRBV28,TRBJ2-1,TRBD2,TGTGCCAGCAGCGCCGGGACTAACTACAATGAGCAGTTCTTC,CASSAGTNYNEQFF
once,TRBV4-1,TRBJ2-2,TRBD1,TGCGCCAGCAGCTATTGGGACAGCACCGGGGAGCTGTTTTTT,CASSYWDSTGELFF
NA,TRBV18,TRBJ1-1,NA,TGTGCCAGCTCACAACAGACGGTGAACACTGAAGCTTTCTTT,CASSQQTVNTEAFF
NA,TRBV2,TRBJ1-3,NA,TGTGCCAGCAGCCTAGGGAGCTCTGGAAACACCATATATTTT,CASSLGSSGNTIYF